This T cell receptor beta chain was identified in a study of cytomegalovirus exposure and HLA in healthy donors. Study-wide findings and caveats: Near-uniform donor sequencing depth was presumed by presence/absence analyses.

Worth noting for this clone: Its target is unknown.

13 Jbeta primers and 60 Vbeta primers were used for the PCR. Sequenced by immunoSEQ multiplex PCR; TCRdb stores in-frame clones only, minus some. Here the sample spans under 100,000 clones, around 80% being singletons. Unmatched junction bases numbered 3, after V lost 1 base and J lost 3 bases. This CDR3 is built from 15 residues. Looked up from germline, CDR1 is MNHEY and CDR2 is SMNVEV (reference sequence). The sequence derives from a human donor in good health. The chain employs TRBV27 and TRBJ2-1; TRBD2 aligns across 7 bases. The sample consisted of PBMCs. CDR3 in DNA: TGTGCCAGCAGTTTATTGGGGGGGTTCTACAATGAGCAGTTCTTC. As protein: CASSLLGGFYNEQFF.